The 22 T cell receptor beta chains below were found in one sample sequenced in a study of blood T cell repertoires in COVID-19. Here immunoSEQ multiplex PCR was the method, and the copy in TCRdb shows in-frame clones only, minus some. The sample shows just over 95,000 clones, over 80% of them seen only once. Sequencing was done on a sample of peripheral blood. All receptors derive from an older man with acute or convalescent COVID-19.

Only a few counts were recorded for this clone. The V call is TRBV19, the J call TRBJ1-6, with 7 nucleotides matching TRBD1. The CDR3 is 14 amino acids. The germline gives CDR1 LNHDA, CDR2 SQIVND (reference sequence). Trimming took 6 bases from V and 7 from J; bases not matched to a gene: 6. The CDR3 region has the DNA TGTGCCAGTAGATTTGGGACAGAAAATTCACCCCTCCACTTT. It codes for CASRFGTENSPLHF.

V usage is TRBV11-2 and J usage is TRBJ1-2; D is perhaps TRBD1 (5 bases). Looked up from germline, CDR1 is SGHAT and CDR2 is FQNNGV. With 7 bases removed from V and 6 bases from J, the gap between germline ends came to 21 bases. CDR3 size: 15 residues. CDR3 loop: CASTLNNGGVDGYTF. In DNA form, the CDR3 reads TGTGCCAGCACCCTTAATAACGGGGGGGTCGATGGCTACACCTTC.

The chain is built from TRBV2 and TRBJ1-6; maybe TRBD1 (6 bases). V was shortened by 7 bases and J by 10 bases, with 17 bases between the two germline ends. Germline V lookup: CDR1 SNHLY, CDR2 FYNNEI. The CDR3 sequence is 14 residues long. The CDR3 DNA reads as TGTGCCAGCACCCCACAGGGTCTGAGATCACCCCTCCACTTT. This gives the protein CASTPQGLRSPLHF. Full variable domain (outside the CDR3, taken from reference TRBV2 and TRBJ1-6): EPEVTQTPSHQVTQMGQEVILRCVPISNHLYFYWYRQILGQKVEFLVSFYNNEISEKSEIFDDQFSVERPDGSNFTLKIRSTKLEDSAMYFCASTPQGLRSPLHFGNGTRLTVT.

The V and J genes are TRBV15 and TRBJ1-2; D uncertain. Germline CDR1 is LNHNV and CDR2 is YYDKDF (reference sequence). V lost 8 bases and J lost 3, with 13 bases in between. This CDR3 spans 13 amino acids. The CDR3 sequence is CATRPEGDYGYTF. The CDR3 region has the DNA TGTGCCACCCGCCCCGAGGGAGACTATGGCTACACCTTC.

CDR3 coding DNA: TGTGCCACCCAGCGGGAGGAAGGTGAGCAGTTCTTC. This gives the protein CATQREEGEQFF. The V gene is TRBV6-5, the J gene TRBJ2-1, with 9 bases identical to TRBD2. Per germline, CDR1 MNHEY and CDR2 SVGAGI. This CDR3 has 12 residues. After removal of 10 bases from V and 9 bases from J, the junction contained 7 bases not matched to a gene.

V and J are TRBV6-1 and TRBJ1-2; D perhaps matches TRBD1 (5 bases). Trimming took off 1 base at V and 7 bases at J, with 19 bases between the two ends. Germline V gene data show CDR1 as MNHNS and CDR2 as SASEGT. This CDR3 has 16 residues. The CDR3 spells CASSEGLTGGISGYTF. CDR3 DNA: TGTGCCAGCAGTGAAGGATTGACCGGGGGAATCTCTGGCTACACCTTC.

The chain joins TRBV9 to TRBJ2-3, with D perhaps matching TRBD2 (7 bases). This CDR3 has 14 amino acids. V lost 10 bases, J lost 5 bases, and 20 bases lay in between. Germline loops: CDR1 SGDLS, CDR2 YYNGEE. This chain's CDR3 is CAAGGGLVGDTQYF. The CDR3 DNA reads TGTGCCGCTGGGGGGGGCCTCGTTGGAGATACGCAGTATTTT.

The chain couples TRBV28 to TRBJ1-2; 9 nucleotides align to TRBD1. The germline V gene has CDR1 MDHEN and CDR2 SYDVKM. The V segment lost 5 bases and the J segment 7 bases; nucleotides outside the gene matches: 8. The CDR3 is made up of 14 amino acids. Here the CDR3 reads CASSTGQGRFGYTF. In DNA, the CDR3 is TGTGCCAGCAGTACCGGACAGGGGAGATTTGGCTACACCTTC.

The gene calls are TRBV6-6 and TRBJ2-7, with TRBD2 matching 7 bases. The CDR3 is 12 residues long. J gave up 5 bases and V 6 bases, and 4 bases lay outside the gene matches. CDR1 MNHNY and CDR2 SVGAGI come from the germline V gene (reference sequence). CDR3 protein: CASSRAGDEQYF. CDR3 nucleotides: TGTGCCAGCAGCCGTGCGGGAGACGAGCAGTACTTC.

V gene TRBV5-1 combines with J gene TRBJ1-1; 10 nucleotides line up with TRBD1. J gave up 5 bases and V 2 bases, and 6 bases lay outside the gene matches. The CDR3 runs 15 residues. Germline V gives CDR1 SGHRS, CDR2 YFSETQ. The DNA of the CDR3 is TGCGCCAGCAGCTTAACCGGGACAGGGGTGACTGAAGCTTTCTTT. This gives the protein CASSLTGTGVTEAFF.

This clone showed up just once. This chain connects TRBV7-2 to TRBJ2-5; TRBD2 matches 10 bases. The CDR3 extends over 15 amino acids. J was trimmed by 0 bases and V by 7 bases; bases with no gene match: 5. Germline V gives CDR1 SGHTA, CDR2 FQGNSA. The CDR3 is CASTSSGGYQETQYF. The CDR3 coding sequence is TGTGCCAGCACTTCTAGCGGGGGTTACCAAGAGACCCAGTACTTC.

The chain uses TRBV6-5 and TRBJ1-6; TRBD1 agrees at 9 bases. The CDR3 is made up of 14 amino acids. The J segment lost 9 bases and the V segment lost 5 bases, leaving 5 bases of the junction unmatched. Germline V gene sequence: CDR1 MNHEY, CDR2 SVGAGI. The CDR3 DNA reads TGTGCCAGCAGTCTCACAGGGGGCGTTTCACCCCTCCACTTT. It encodes CASSLTGGVSPLHF.

The gene calls are TRBV7-2 and TRBJ1-5; 10 nucleotides match TRBD1. The length of the CDR3 is 15 residues. Unmatched junction bases numbered 2, after V lost 4 bases and J lost 2 bases. Germline V lookup: CDR1 SGHTA, CDR2 FQGNSA. In DNA, the CDR3 is TGTGCCAGCAGCTCGACAGGGGGCGGCAATCAGCCCCAGCATTTT. It encodes CASSSTGGGNQPQHF.

This clone was detected once. This chain links TRBV10-2 with TRBJ1-1, with 9 bases identical to TRBD1. The CDR3 is 15 residues long. CDR1 is WSHSY, CDR2 SAAADI, per germline. The ends lost 6 bases at V and 11 bases at J; junction bases unmatched: 16. This CDR3 reads CASRAVGQGPLGAFF. The CDR3 DNA reads as TGCGCCAGCAGAGCAGTCGGACAGGGGCCCTTGGGCGCTTTCTTT.

The chain couples TRBV3-1 (or the pseudogene TRBV3-2) to TRBJ2-5; maybe TRBD2 (5 bases). Germline CDR1 and CDR2: LGHDT and YNNKEL (reference sequence). With 6 bases removed from V and 5 bases from J, the gap between germline ends came to 16 bases. The CDR3 spans 14 residues. The CDR3 here is CASRFKGVDETQYF. Written as DNA, the CDR3 is TGTGCCAGCAGATTCAAGGGAGTCGATGAGACCCAGTACTTC.

V and J are TRBV6-6 and TRBJ2-3; tentative D call: TRBD1 (6 bases). This CDR3 spans 16 amino acids. Germline V gene data show CDR1 as MNHNY and CDR2 as SVGAGI (reference sequence). V was trimmed by 6 bases and J by 1 base, leaving 17 bases between them. CDR3 protein: CASSPGLAGGTDTQYF. The DNA for the CDR3 is TGTGCCAGCAGCCCCGGGCTAGCAGGGGGCACAGATACGCAGTATTTT.

The chain carries TRBV9 and TRBJ2-1; 12 bases align to TRBD2. This CDR3 has 16 residues. Trimming cost V 4 bases and J 4 bases; bases outside gene matches: 6. Germline V gives CDR1 SGDLS, CDR2 YYNGEE. The CDR3 sequence: CASSPPGTSGYNEQFF. CDR3 sequence (DNA): TGTGCCAGCAGCCCCCCCGGGACTAGCGGGTACAATGAGCAGTTCTTC.

This clone came up a few times. V is TRBV6-5 and J is TRBJ1-6; possible D gene TRBD1, 6 bases. The CDR3 runs to 15 residues. Germline values: CDR1 MNHEY, CDR2 SVGAGI. The V gene lost 9 bases and the J gene lost 8 bases, with 20 bases spanning the gap. In nucleotides, the CDR3 is TGTGCCAGTAGGGGGGGGACCCAATACTATTCACCCCTCCACTTT. Translation gives CASRGGTQYYSPLHF.

The V gene is TRBV6-6, the J gene TRBJ2-5; 8 bases are shared with TRBD2. The CDR3 length is 16 residues. V trimming: 2 bases; J trimming: 4 bases; junction bases outside the gene matches: 9. In germline, CDR1 is MNHNY, CDR2 SVGAGI (reference sequence). This CDR3 reads CASSYGLRGARETQYF. As DNA, the CDR3 is TGTGCCAGCAGTTACGGGTTGCGGGGGGCGAGAGAGACCCAGTACTTC.

To note about this clone: A junction boundary mismatches the germline segment, possibly from a read error. CDR3 region: CASSRLKQGAF. For the CDR3, the DNA is TGTGCCAGCAGCCGTTTAAAACAAGGGGCCTTC. V is TRBV7-2 and J is TRBJ1-2, with a weak D call TRBD1 (5 bases). CDR3 length: 11 amino acids. CDR1 and CDR2 (germline): SGHTA, FQGNSA.

This chain's CDR3 is CASSQELAPYNEQFF. CDR3 DNA: TGCGCCAGCAGCCAAGAGCTAGCGCCCTACAATGAGCAGTTCTTC. The chain joins TRBV4-3 to TRBJ2-1, with D possibly being TRBD2 (6 bases). The CDR3 totals 15 residues. Germline CDR1 LGHNA, CDR2 YSLEER. Trimming shortened V by 0 bases and J by 2 bases, and 8 bases separated the two germline ends.

The CDR3 region is CASSDQGNTEAFF. The CDR3 DNA sequence: TGTGCCAGCTCCGACCAGGGGAACACTGAAGCTTTCTTT. The chain combines TRBV18 with TRBJ1-1, with D possibly matching TRBD1 (5 bases). Trimming took off 6 bases at V and 1 base at J, with 9 bases between the two ends. The germline gives CDR1 KGHSH, CDR2 LQKENI. The CDR3 consists of 13 residues.